One and the same sample provided the 25 T cell receptor beta chains below, sequenced in a study of blood T cells in healthy people across ages. For the second PCR, which ran for 7 to 11 cycles, a sample-barcoded 5' primer and a J-beta primer mix were used. TCRdb re-called the 5' RACE reads with MiXCR, one entry per CDR3 protein. The data show around 1,800,000 distinct CDR3 sequences, about two fifths seen once. Input material: blood. Every receptor here comes from a human donor in good health.

The chain is built from TRBV7-2 and TRBJ2-5; no reliable D call. The J call may not be correct, given that the DNA end is closer to TRBJ2-7. This CDR3 region has 13 residues. CDR1 and CDR2 from the germline V gene are SGHTA and FQGNSA. Here the CDR3 reads CASSLIRDYEQYF. The CDR3 DNA reads TGTGCCAGCAGCTTAATAAGAGACTACGAGCAGTACTTC.

This chain uses TRBV5-1 with TRBJ2-1, with TRBD2 matching over 9 bases. Germline V gene sequence: CDR1 SGHRS, CDR2 YFSETQ. CDR3 length: 15 residues. V lost 0 bases to trimming and J lost 7 bases; unmatched junction nucleotides: 5. CDR3 bases: TGCGCCAGCAGCTTGGGACTAGCGGTCCAAAATGAGCAGTTCTTC. Translation gives CASSLGLAVQNEQFF. Supplemented by reference TRBV5-1 and TRBJ2-1, the full variable domain reads KAGVTQTPRYLIKTRGQQVTLSCSPISGHRSVSWYQQTPGQGLQFLFEYFSETQRNKGNFPGRFSGRQFSNSRSEMNVSTLELGDSALYLCASSLGLAVQNEQFFGPGTRLTVL.

This clonotype was counted a few times. This rearrangement joins TRBV4-1 to TRBJ2-4, with TRBD2 identical over 13 bases. Germline V CDR1 and CDR2: MGHRA, YSYEKL. The ends lost 4 bases at V and 9 bases at J; junction bases unmatched: 9. This CDR3 has 16 residues. The CDR3 DNA reads TGCGCCAGCAGCCCTATACTAGCGGGGGGGCCGGGCATTCAGTACTTC. This sequence encodes CASSPILAGGPGIQYF.

The chain employs TRBV15 and TRBJ2-1, with D uncertain. Germline CDR1 is LNHNV and CDR2 is YYDKDF (reference sequence). The CDR3 is 13 amino acids. Trimming removed 0 bases from V and 15 bases from J, with 15 bases in between. The chain's CDR3 is CATSRDLGAVGFF. CDR3 in DNA: TGTGCCACCAGCAGAGATCTCGGAGCAGTCGGGTTCTTC.

The chain carries TRBV20-1 and TRBJ2-4; D possibly corresponds to TRBD2 (6 bases). The CDR3 is 10 residues long. V lost 0 bases, J lost 14 bases, and 8 bases lay in between. Germline CDR1 and CDR2: DFQATT and SNEGSKA (reference sequence). CDR3 DNA sequence: TGCAGTGCTAGAGAGGGACTGGAGTACTTC. It is translated as CSAREGLEYF.

This clonotype was counted many times. The chain carries TRBV7-2 and TRBJ2-1; D may match TRBD1 or TRBD2 (6 bases each). From germline, CDR1 is SGHTA and CDR2 FQGNSA. V was shortened by 6 bases and J by 7 bases, with 16 bases between the two germline ends. This CDR3 region has 14 residues. The CDR3, as DNA: TGTGCCAGCAGTTTGGTGGGGGCGGGGAATGAGCAGTTCTTC. It codes for CASSLVGAGNEQFF.

This chain connects TRBV7-2 to TRBJ1-4, with D hard to call. The CDR3 has 15 amino acids. Germline-derived CDR1 and CDR2 are SGHTA and FQGNSA. V was trimmed by 5 bases and J by 2 bases, leaving 12 bases between them. The CDR3 bases are TGTGCCAGCAGCGGAGCGGTGCAGACTAATGAAAAACTGTTTTTT. This encodes CASSGAVQTNEKLFF.

This clonotype turned up a few times. J is TRBJ1-5 and V is TRBV9, with D possibly matching TRBD1 (6 bases). Germline CDR1 and CDR2: SGDLS and YYNGEE. This CDR3 is 13 amino acids long. Deletions cut 3 bases from V and 8 bases from J, with 12 bases between. The CDR3, as DNA: TGTGCCAGCAGCGAGGGGGGTCAGAAGCCCCAGCATTTT. Encoded protein: CASSEGGQKPQHF.

This clonotype turned up a few times. The chain carries TRBV6-6 and TRBJ1-2, with D tentatively TRBD1 (6 bases). This CDR3 has 14 residues. The germline gives CDR1 MNHNY, CDR2 SVGAGI (reference sequence). V lost 6 bases, J lost 2 bases, and 13 bases lay in between. The CDR3 sequence: CASRGLQGNYGYTF. The CDR3 region has the DNA TGTGCCAGCAGGGGATTACAGGGAAACTATGGCTACACCTTC.

A few counts support this clonotype. This chain uses TRBV4-2 with TRBJ2-3, with D perhaps TRBD1 (5 bases). The CDR3 runs 16 residues. The germline CDR1 and CDR2 sequences are LGHNA and YNFKEQ. V was trimmed by 0 bases and J by 2 bases, leaving 12 bases between them. The CDR3 region is CASSQEGLPPTDTQYF. CDR3 DNA sequence: TGTGCCAGCAGCCAAGAGGGGCTTCCGCCCACAGATACGCAGTATTTT.

This clonotype was observed many times. The chain has TRBV6-4 and TRBJ2-6, with no clear D. The length of the CDR3 is 15 residues. V lost 5 bases and J lost 0, with 8 bases in between. Germline CDR1 reads MRHNA; CDR2 reads SNTAGT. CDR3 residues: CASSPQPSGANVLTF. Written as DNA, the CDR3 is TGTGCCAGCAGTCCCCAGCCCTCTGGGGCCAACGTCCTGACTTTC.

The J gene is TRBJ1-4, the V gene TRBV7-8; D may be TRBD1 (5 bases). There are 14 residues in the CDR3. Deletions cut 8 bases from V and 4 bases from J, with 14 bases between. Looked up from germline, CDR1 is SGHVS and CDR2 is FQNEAQ. For the CDR3, the DNA is TGTGCCAGCCACACCGGGGCCCTTAATGAAAAACTGTTTTTT. The encoded protein is CASHTGALNEKLFF.

In DNA form, the CDR3 reads TGCGCCAGCAGTCCTCACCCGGGTGAGACTGAAGCTTTCTTT. Its translation: CASSPHPGETEAFF. The V call is TRBV10-2, the J call TRBJ1-1; D unclear. Trimming removed 5 bases at V and 5 bases at J, with 15 bases between. Germline V gene data show CDR1 as WSHSY and CDR2 as SAAADI. The CDR3 extends over 14 amino acids.

This clonotype was counted a few times. The rearrangement uses TRBV7-9 and TRBJ2-7; 7 nucleotides agree with TRBD1. Trimming at V came to 5 bases and at J to 5 bases, leaving 15 bases not matched to a gene. The CDR3 length is 16 residues. Germline lookup yields CDR1 SEHNR and CDR2 FQNEAQ (reference sequence). In nucleotides, the CDR3 is TGTGCCAGCAGCCCAAAAGAAGGGACAGCATACCACGAGCAGTACTTC. This codes for CASSPKEGTAYHEQYF. The variable domain in full, completed from reference TRBV7-9 and TRBJ2-7, reads DTGVSQNPRHKITKRGQNVTFRCDPISEHNRLYWYRQTLGQGPEFLTYFQNEAQLEKSRLLSDRFSAERPKGSFSTLEIQRTEQGDSAMYLCASSPKEGTAYHEQYFGPGTRLTVT.

This clonotype has more than one count but fewer than ten. The rearrangement links TRBV2 to TRBJ1-1; 8 bases line up with TRBD1. The V and J ends lost 4 bases and 4 bases, in that order; junction bases with no gene match: 5. Germline V CDR1 and CDR2: SNHLY, FYNNEI. CDR3 length equals 14 residues. The CDR3 loop is CASSVSTGGTEAFF. The CDR3 DNA follows: TGTGCCAGCAGTGTATCTACAGGGGGCACTGAAGCTTTCTTT.

This clonotype was seen a handful of times. The chain couples TRBV30 to TRBJ2-7; the D is unclear. V shed 6 bases and J shed 2 bases, with 8 bases lying between them. There are 11 residues in the CDR3. Germline V gene lookup returns CDR1 GTSNPN and CDR2 SVGIG (reference sequence). The CDR3 DNA reads TGTGCCTGCAGCACGACCTACGAGCAGTACTTC. Translating gives CACSTTYEQYF.

This chain joins TRBV20-1 and TRBJ2-3; 9 positions match TRBD2. The V gene's germline CDR1 is DFQATT and CDR2 SNEGSKA (reference sequence). This CDR3 is 15 amino acids long. With 4 bases clipped from V and 0 bases from J, the junction kept 5 bases outside the gene matches. The CDR3 sequence is CSAMGSGGSTDTQYF. CDR3 in DNA: TGCAGTGCTATGGGAAGCGGGGGGAGCACAGATACGCAGTATTTT.

This rearrangement joins TRBV4-3 to TRBJ1-5; weak D call: TRBD1 (5 bases). Germline V gives CDR1 LGHNA, CDR2 YSLEER. The CDR3 is 20 residues long. V was shortened by 0 bases and J by 0 bases, with 21 bases between the two germline ends. DNA of the CDR3: TGCGCCAGCAGCCAAGATCTTGGTGGGGCAGGGTGGAATAGCAATCAGCCCCAGCATTTT. This sequence encodes CASSQDLGGAGWNSNQPQHF.

The chain joins TRBV20-1 to TRBJ1-1, with D possibly matching TRBD1 (5 bases). This CDR3 comprises 14 residues. Deletions cut 6 bases from V and 5 bases from J, with 19 bases between. From germline, CDR1 is DFQATT and CDR2 SNEGSKA (reference sequence). In DNA form, the CDR3 reads TGCAGTGCCCCCTCCGTGGGGGGAGGAACTGAAGCTTTCTTT. This gives the protein CSAPSVGGGTEAFF.

The rearrangement uses TRBV7-6 and TRBJ2-1, with a possible D match to TRBD1 (5 bases). In germline, CDR1 is SGHVS, CDR2 FNYEAQ. The germline V and J ends were trimmed by 4 bases and 6 bases, with 13 bases remaining between them. CDR3 length: 14 amino acids. The DNA for the CDR3 is TGTGCCAGCAGCTCTCGACAGAACGGCAATGAGCAGTTCTTC. Amino acid sequence: CASSSRQNGNEQFF.

The genes are TRBV4-3 and TRBJ2-5; D is possibly TRBD1 (7 bases). CDR3 size: 14 residues. Per germline, CDR1 LGHNA and CDR2 YSLEER. V lost 4 bases and J 11 bases, leaving 20 bases between the germline ends. In DNA, the CDR3 is TGCGCCAGCAGCCCATCAAGGGGGCCGGGGGAGCAGTACTTC. This encodes CASSPSRGPGEQYF.

V and J are TRBV28 and TRBJ2-4; 10 positions agree with TRBD1. Germline CDR1 is MDHEN and CDR2 is SYDVKM. The CDR3 spans 11 residues. Unmatched junction bases numbered 1, after V lost 4 bases and J lost 13 bases. CDR3 sequence reads: CASSSTGGQYF. CDR3 coding DNA: TGTGCCAGCAGTTCGACAGGGGGCCAGTACTTC.

This chain links TRBV5-1 with TRBJ2-4; D is perhaps TRBD1 or TRBD2 (5 bases each). Matching the DNA end better, TRBJ2-7 makes the J call doubtful. Germline-derived CDR1 and CDR2 are SGHRS and YFSETQ. The CDR3 extends over 15 amino acids. The CDR3 region is CASSVNAGTNYEQYF. In DNA form, the CDR3 reads TGCGCCAGCAGCGTAAACGCCGGGACCAACTACGAGCAGTACTTC.

The chain links TRBV7-9 to TRBJ2-3; TRBD2 agrees at 8 bases. The CDR3 contains 17 residues. The germline V gene has CDR1 SEHNR and CDR2 FQNEAQ (reference sequence). V dropped 1 base and J dropped 2; count of bases not matched to a gene: 8. DNA for the CDR3: TGTGCCAGCAGCTTAGTCCGGGGGGGAAAGAACACAGATACGCAGTATTTT. Its protein product is CASSLVRGGKNTDTQYF.

The chain links TRBV4-1 to TRBJ2-2; 8 bases map to TRBD2. Losses at the gene ends were 5 bases for V and 3 bases for J; bases not matched to a gene: 5. Germline V gene sequence: CDR1 MGHRA, CDR2 YSYEKL. The CDR3 length is 15 residues. CDR3 loop: CASSNSGGDTGELFF. In DNA, the CDR3 is TGCGCCAGCAGCAACAGCGGGGGCGACACCGGGGAGCTGTTTTTT.